The 24 T cell receptor beta chains below come from one sample, sequenced in a study of cytomegalovirus exposure and HLA in healthy donors. The PCR employed 60 Vbeta primers together with 13 Jbeta primers. Clones were sequenced by immunoSEQ multiplex PCR, and TCRdb holds only the in-frame ones, with some missing. Of about 200,000 clones listed, around 82% are singletons. Material for sequencing was PBMCs. Receptors originate from a man aged 35 to 55 in good health and CMV-seropositive.

V gene TRBV11-2 combines with J gene TRBJ2-1; 9 bases align to TRBD1. The germline V gene encodes CDR1 SGHAT and CDR2 FQNNGV. Unmatched junction bases numbered 3, after V lost 3 bases and J lost 3 bases. CDR3 length: 15 residues. Here the CDR3 DNA reads TGTGCCAGCAGCTTGGGGACAGGGAACTACAATGAGCAGTTCTTC. This translates into CASSLGTGNYNEQFF.

The table lists this clone with a few counts. The CDR3 DNA reads as TGCGCCAGCATTCGGGGTGGGGTCACAGATACGCAGTATTTT. Translated, it gives CASIRGGVTDTQYF. J is TRBJ2-3 and V is TRBV10-1; possibly TRBD2 for D (5 bases). The germline V and J ends were trimmed by 7 bases and 2 bases, with 13 bases remaining between them. Germline CDR1 and CDR2: WNHNN and SYGVQD (reference sequence). CDR3 length: 14 amino acids.

The V gene is TRBV4-3, the J gene TRBJ2-3, with 14 bases matching TRBD2. The CDR3 length is 19 residues. Germline V gene sequence: CDR1 LGHNA, CDR2 YSLEER. The junction had 11 bases not matched to a gene; V was cut back by 2 bases and J by 4 bases. CDR3 residues: CASSQRQGTSGGGADTQYF. CDR3 DNA: TGCGCCAGCAGCCAACGGCAGGGGACTAGCGGGGGCGGCGCAGATACGCAGTATTTT.

The chain carries TRBV6-1 and TRBJ2-1; D gene ambiguous. The germline gives CDR1 MNHNS, CDR2 SASEGT. CDR3 size: 14 residues. V dropped 6 bases and J dropped 10 bases, with 19 bases sitting between them. CDR3: CASRPEARIREQFF. CDR3 in DNA: TGTGCCAGCAGACCAGAGGCCAGAATTCGGGAGCAGTTCTTC.

The chain recombines TRBV28 with TRBJ2-5; 7 bases are shared with TRBD1. Germline CDR1 MDHEN, CDR2 SYDVKM. The CDR3 spans 13 residues. Unmatched junction bases numbered 5, after V lost 5 bases and J lost 5 bases. Here the CDR3 DNA reads TGTGCCAGCAGTCCCGGGACAGAGGAGACCCAGTACTTC. Translation gives CASSPGTEETQYF.

The CDR3 region is CASSLEAPYEQYF. The CDR3, as DNA: TGTGCCAGCAGCTTGGAAGCCCCCTACGAGCAGTACTTC. This chain links TRBV5-5 with TRBJ2-7; D gene ambiguous. In germline, CDR1 is SGHKS, CDR2 YYEKEE (reference sequence). V was clipped by 0 bases and J by 2 bases, with 6 bases between them. This CDR3 comprises 13 residues.

The rearrangement uses TRBV11-2 and TRBJ1-1; TRBD1 might be the D (5 bases). CDR1 and CDR2 from the germline V gene are SGHAT and FQNNGV. CDR3 size: 13 residues. Trimming took 4 bases from V and 3 from J, leaving 9 bases between them. This chain's CDR3 is CASSSQGYTEAFF. In DNA, the CDR3 is TGTGCCAGCAGCTCCCAGGGTTACACTGAAGCTTTCTTT.

The rearrangement uses TRBV7-9 and TRBJ1-2, with TRBD1 matching over 12 bases. V gave up 1 base and J gave up 5 bases; unmatched junction bases: 11. This CDR3 is 18 amino acids long. The germline gives CDR1 SEHNR, CDR2 FQNEAQ (reference sequence). The DNA for the CDR3 is TGTGCCAGCAGCTTAGACGGGAGCCGGGACAGGGGGCGTTATGGCTACACCTTC. Its translation is CASSLDGSRDRGRYGYTF.

The V call is TRBV19, the J call TRBJ1-5; 9 nucleotides line up with TRBD1. The trim removed 10 bases at V and 8 bases at J, leaving 9 bases unmatched. Germline V gene sequence: CDR1 LNHDA, CDR2 SQIVND (reference sequence). CDR3 length equals 13 residues. CDR3 sequence reads: CATRDRGGEPQHF. The CDR3 DNA reads as TGTGCCACCCGAGACAGGGGGGGTGAGCCCCAGCATTTT.

The rearrangement links TRBV2 to TRBJ2-5; D is unresolved. Germline V gene sequence: CDR1 SNHLY, CDR2 FYNNEI. Trimming took off 0 bases at V and 7 bases at J, with 6 bases between the two ends. The CDR3 is 12 residues long. CDR3 amino acids: CASSEATGTQYF. Written as DNA, the CDR3 is TGTGCCAGCAGTGAAGCGACGGGGACCCAGTACTTC.

The gene calls are TRBV28 and TRBJ1-1; D might be TRBD1 (6 bases). The CDR3 loop spans 13 amino acids. Germline CDR1 reads MDHEN; CDR2 reads SYDVKM. The germline V and J ends were trimmed by 8 bases and 7 bases, with 17 bases remaining between them. The CDR3 is CASRQTYRVEAFF. CDR3 in DNA: TGTGCCAGCCGACAGACCTACAGGGTTGAAGCTTTCTTT.

The V call is TRBV6-1, the J call TRBJ1-1; a possible D gene is TRBD1 (5 bases). V was pared by 6 bases and J by 0 bases, with 11 bases between. The CDR3 has 14 amino acids. Germline-derived CDR1 and CDR2 are MNHNS and SASEGT. The CDR3, as DNA: TGTGCCAGCAGGGGGCTCGGGTTGAACACTGAAGCTTTCTTT. Encoded protein: CASRGLGLNTEAFF.

V is TRBV6-6 and J is TRBJ1-1; 8 bases align to TRBD1. The J segment lost 4 bases and the V segment lost 8 bases, leaving 9 bases of the junction unmatched. Germline V gene sequence: CDR1 MNHNY, CDR2 SVGAGI (reference sequence). The CDR3 loop spans 14 amino acids. The CDR3 DNA follows: TGTGCCAGCGTAACTCAGGGGGCGCTCACTGAAGCTTTCTTT. It translates to CASVTQGALTEAFF.

This chain uses TRBV5-1 with TRBJ2-3; D remains ambiguous. Germline V gives CDR1 SGHRS, CDR2 YFSETQ. This CDR3 spans 13 amino acids. The V and J ends lost 0 bases and 6 bases respectively, with 8 bases between them. The CDR3 spells CASSLDLGDTQYF. The CDR3 DNA reads as TGCGCCAGCAGCTTGGATCTCGGGGATACGCAGTATTTT.

This chain connects TRBV9 to TRBJ2-2, with 7 bases matching TRBD1. Germline CDR1 reads SGDLS; CDR2 reads YYNGEE. V gave up 4 bases and J gave up 5 bases; unmatched junction bases: 11. The CDR3 is made up of 16 amino acids. The DNA of the CDR3 is TGTGCCAGCAGCTCTCCCCGGGACAGACAAACCGGGGAGCTGTTTTTT. As protein: CASSSPRDRQTGELFF. Full variable domain (remainder filled in from reference TRBV9 and TRBJ2-2): DSGVTQTPKHLITATGQRVTLRCSPRSGDLSVYWYQQSLDQGLQFLIQYYNGEERAKGNILERFSAQQFPDLHSELNLSSLELGDSALYFCASSSPRDRQTGELFFGEGSRLTVL.

V is TRBV5-6 and J is TRBJ2-2, with 9 bases that match TRBD1. CDR1 is SGHDT and CDR2 is YYEEEE in the germline V gene. The J segment lost 7 bases and the V segment lost 1 base, leaving 8 bases of the junction unmatched. The CDR3 loop spans 16 amino acids. In DNA form, the CDR3 reads TGTGCCAGCAGCTTGCTAAGGGACAGGGCAGTCGGGGAGCTGTTTTTT. Translated, it gives CASSLLRDRAVGELFF.

The chain is built from TRBV7-9 and TRBJ2-5, with 9 bases matching TRBD2. This CDR3 is built from 16 residues. The germline V gene has CDR1 SEHNR and CDR2 FQNEAQ (reference sequence). Trimming cost V 5 bases and J 5 bases; bases outside gene matches: 12. The CDR3 loop is CASSRLGEREVETQYF. The CDR3 nucleotides read TGTGCCAGCAGCCGCCTGGGGGAGCGGGAGGTCGAGACCCAGTACTTC. The complete variable domain, with remaining parts taken from reference TRBV7-9 and TRBJ2-5, reads DTGVSQNPRHKITKRGQNVTFRCDPISEHNRLYWYRQTLGQGPEFLTYFQNEAQLEKSRLLSDRFSAERPKGSFSTLEIQRTEQGDSAMYLCASSRLGEREVETQYFGPGTRLLVL.

The chain recombines TRBV4-3 with TRBJ2-2; D possibly corresponds to TRBD1 (7 bases). The CDR3 length is 18 residues. The V gene's germline CDR1 is LGHNA and CDR2 YSLEER. Trimming shortened V by 0 bases and J by 0 bases, and 14 bases separated the two germline ends. CDR3 DNA: TGCGCCAGCAGCCAAGACGGGCAGGGGGGTTCGAACACCGGGGAGCTGTTTTTT. Translation: CASSQDGQGGSNTGELFF.

J is TRBJ2-1 and V is TRBV25-1; the match to TRBD1 covers 8 bases. V was clipped by 3 bases and J by 9 bases; unmatched bases: 1. The CDR3 contains 12 residues. Germline CDR1 reads MGHDK; CDR2 reads SYGVNS. The CDR3 nucleotides are TGTGCCAGCAGTGAGCAGGGGGCTGAGCAGTTCTTC. Translating it yields CASSEQGAEQFF.

As to this clone: Other DNA sequences in this sample translate to the same CDR3. The chain recombines TRBV27 with TRBJ1-6; D is perhaps TRBD1 (5 bases). CDR1 MNHEY and CDR2 SMNVEV come from the germline V gene (reference sequence). Trimming cost V 2 bases and J 9 bases, with 11 bases left between them. The CDR3 sequence is 14 residues long. CDR3: CASSLGGIGSPLHF. CDR3 in DNA: TGTGCCAGCAGTTTAGGGGGGATTGGTTCACCCCTCCACTTT.

The CDR3 sequence: CASQKEGLKDQPQHF. CDR3 nucleotide sequence: TGTGCCAGCCAAAAGGAGGGGTTAAAGGATCAGCCCCAGCATTTT. The chain uses TRBV18 and TRBJ1-5, with a weak D call TRBD1 (5 bases). In germline, CDR1 is KGHSH, CDR2 LQKENI. Trimming removed 8 bases at V and 5 bases at J, with 19 bases between. This CDR3 has 15 residues.

This chain joins TRBV19 and TRBJ2-3; D is ambiguous. Trimming took 4 bases from V and 6 from J, leaving 14 bases between them. CDR3 length: 14 amino acids. Germline V gives CDR1 LNHDA, CDR2 SQIVND (reference sequence). DNA of the CDR3: TGTGCCAGTAGTAATCTCGTGGAAGCGGATACGCAGTATTTT. Its protein product is CASSNLVEADTQYF.

This clone was detected only a few times. The chain is built from TRBV25-1 and TRBJ1-2; no clear D. CDR1 MGHDK and CDR2 SYGVNS come from the germline V gene. The CDR3 runs to 14 residues. Trimming pared 4 bases from V and 5 bases from J, leaving 14 bases between. The CDR3 region has the DNA TGTGCCAGCAGTGGGGCCAGTCGGCCTTATGGCTACACCTTC. Amino acids: CASSGASRPYGYTF.

V and J are TRBV5-1 and TRBJ1-1; 9 bases line up with TRBD1. Germline CDR1 SGHRS, CDR2 YFSETQ. The CDR3 is made up of 16 amino acids. V shed 4 bases and J 1 base; nucleotides not matched to a gene: 8. The CDR3 DNA reads as TGCGCCAGCAGCCCGGCCGGGACAGGGTCGAACACTGAAGCTTTCTTT. Encoded protein: CASSPAGTGSNTEAFF.